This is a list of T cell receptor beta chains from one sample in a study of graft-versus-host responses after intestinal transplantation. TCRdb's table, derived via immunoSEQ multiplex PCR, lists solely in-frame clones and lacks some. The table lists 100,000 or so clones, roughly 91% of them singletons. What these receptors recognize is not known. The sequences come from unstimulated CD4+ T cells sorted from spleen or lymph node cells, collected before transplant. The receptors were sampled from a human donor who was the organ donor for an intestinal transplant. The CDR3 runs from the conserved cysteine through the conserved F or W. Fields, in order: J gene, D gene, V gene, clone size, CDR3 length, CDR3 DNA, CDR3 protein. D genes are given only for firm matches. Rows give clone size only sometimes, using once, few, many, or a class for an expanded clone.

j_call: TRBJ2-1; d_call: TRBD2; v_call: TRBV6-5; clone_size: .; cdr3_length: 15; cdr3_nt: TGTGCCAGCAGGGGGGGGTACAGCTCCTACAATGAGCAGTTCTTC; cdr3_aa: CASRGGYSSYNEQFF
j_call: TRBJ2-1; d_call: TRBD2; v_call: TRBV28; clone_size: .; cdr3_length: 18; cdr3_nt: TGTGCCAGCAGACCCTTCGGTTGGTTGGCGGGGGGCGGGAATGAGCAGTTCTTC; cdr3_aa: CASRPFGWLAGGGNEQFF
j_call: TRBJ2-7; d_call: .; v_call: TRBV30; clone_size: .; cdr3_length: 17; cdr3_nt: TGTGCCTGGAGTGACACAGTGTACCCTCTCGTCCCCGCCGAGCAGTACTTC; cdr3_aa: CAWSDTVYPLVPAEQYF
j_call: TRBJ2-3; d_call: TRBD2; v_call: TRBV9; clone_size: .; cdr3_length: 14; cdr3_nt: TGTGCCAGCAGCGCAGGACTAGTTACAGATACGCAGTATTTT; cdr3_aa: CASSAGLVTDTQYF
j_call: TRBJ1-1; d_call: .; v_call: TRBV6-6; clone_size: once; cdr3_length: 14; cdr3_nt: TGTGCCAGCAGGGAAAGAGGAAGGGGCACTGAAGCTTTCTTT; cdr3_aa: CASRERGRGTEAFF
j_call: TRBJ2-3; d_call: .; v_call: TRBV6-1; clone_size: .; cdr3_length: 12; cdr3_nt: TGTGCCAGCAGTAGCCAGGGAGATACGCAGTATTTT; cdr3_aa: CASSSQGDTQYF
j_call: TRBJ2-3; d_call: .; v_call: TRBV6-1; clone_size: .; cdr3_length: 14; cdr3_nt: TGTGCCAGCAGTAACTTTAGAACCACAGATACGCAGTATTTT; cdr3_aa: CASSNFRTTDTQYF
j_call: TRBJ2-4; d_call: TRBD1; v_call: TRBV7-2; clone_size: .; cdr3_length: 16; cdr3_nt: TGTGCCAGCAGCCAACAGGGGGTCTTAGCCAAAAACATTCAGTACTTC; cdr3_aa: CASSQQGVLAKNIQYF
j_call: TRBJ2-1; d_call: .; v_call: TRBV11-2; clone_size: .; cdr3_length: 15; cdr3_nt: TGTGCCAGCAGCTCTATGCCCCAACTGAGCAATGAGCAGTTCTTC; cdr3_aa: CASSSMPQLSNEQFF
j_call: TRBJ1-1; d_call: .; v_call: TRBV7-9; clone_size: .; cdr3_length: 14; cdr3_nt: TGTGCCAGCAGCTTAAGGGGTGGGGACACTGAAGCTTTCTTT; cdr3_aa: CASSLRGGDTEAFF
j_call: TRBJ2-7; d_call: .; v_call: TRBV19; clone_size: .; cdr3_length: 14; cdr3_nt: TGTGCCAGTAGTACTCCGGGGGTGACCTACGAGCAGTACTTC; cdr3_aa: CASSTPGVTYEQYF
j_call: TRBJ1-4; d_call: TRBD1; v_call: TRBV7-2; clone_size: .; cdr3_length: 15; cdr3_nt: TGTGCCAGCAGCCTCCAGGGGGCAGGCGACGAAAAACTGTTTTTT; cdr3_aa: CASSLQGAGDEKLFF
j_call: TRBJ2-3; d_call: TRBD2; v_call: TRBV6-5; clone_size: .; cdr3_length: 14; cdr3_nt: TGTGCCAGCAGTTACGGAGCGGGAGGCGGTACGCAGTATTTT; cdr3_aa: CASSYGAGGGTQYF
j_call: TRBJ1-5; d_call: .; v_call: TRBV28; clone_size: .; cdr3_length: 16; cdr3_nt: TGTGCCAGCAGTCCAACCCTCGGGGGGGGCGGTCAGCCCCAGCATTTT; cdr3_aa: CASSPTLGGGGQPQHF
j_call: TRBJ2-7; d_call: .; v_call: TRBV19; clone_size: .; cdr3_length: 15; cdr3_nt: TGTGCCAGTAGATCCTCCGGGGAGTTCAGCGACGAGCAGTACTTC; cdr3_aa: CASRSSGEFSDEQYF
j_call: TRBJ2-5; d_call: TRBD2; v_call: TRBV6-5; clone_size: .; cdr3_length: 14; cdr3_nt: TGTGCCAGCAGTTATGCGGGGGGGCGGGAGACCCAGTACTTC; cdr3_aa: CASSYAGGRETQYF
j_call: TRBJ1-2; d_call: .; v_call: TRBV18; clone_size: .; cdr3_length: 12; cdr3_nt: TGTGCCAGCTCACCACGAGGTCAGGGCTACACCTTC; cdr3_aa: CASSPRGQGYTF
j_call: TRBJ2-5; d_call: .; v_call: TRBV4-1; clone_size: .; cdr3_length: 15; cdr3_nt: TGCGCCAGCAGCCAAGACCCGAGGGGGCAAGAGACCCAGTACTTC; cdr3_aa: CASSQDPRGQETQYF
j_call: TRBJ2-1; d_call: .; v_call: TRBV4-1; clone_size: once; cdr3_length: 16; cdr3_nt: TGCGCCAGCAGCCAAGATTGGCGTTCAGGATACAATGAGCAGTTCTTC; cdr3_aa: CASSQDWRSGYNEQFF
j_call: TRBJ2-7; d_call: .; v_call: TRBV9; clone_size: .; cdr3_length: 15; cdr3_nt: TGTGCCAGCAGCGTAGGGAGGGCCCTCTCCTACGAGCAGTACTTC; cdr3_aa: CASSVGRALSYEQYF
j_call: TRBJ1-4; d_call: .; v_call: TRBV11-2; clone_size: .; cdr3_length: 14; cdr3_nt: TGTGCCAGCAGCTCCCAGGGTTTCGGGGAAAAACTGTTTTTT; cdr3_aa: CASSSQGFGEKLFF
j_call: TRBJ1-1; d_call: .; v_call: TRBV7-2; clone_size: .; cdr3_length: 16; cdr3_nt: TGTGCCAGCAGCAATATTAGACAGCTGATGAACACTGAAGCTTTCTTT; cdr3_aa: CASSNIRQLMNTEAFF
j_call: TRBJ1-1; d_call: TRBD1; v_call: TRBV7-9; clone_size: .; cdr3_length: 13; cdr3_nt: TGTGCCAGCAGATTAACGACAGGGCTTGAAGCTTTCTTT; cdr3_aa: CASRLTTGLEAFF
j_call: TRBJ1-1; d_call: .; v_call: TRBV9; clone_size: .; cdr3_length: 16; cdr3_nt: TGTGCCAGCAGCGTAGAGGGTTGGGGCATGAACACTGAAGCTTTCTTT; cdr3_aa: CASSVEGWGMNTEAFF
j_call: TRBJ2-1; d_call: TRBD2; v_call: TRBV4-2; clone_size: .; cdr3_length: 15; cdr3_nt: TGTGCCAGCAGCCAAGCGGGGGGTCCTTACAATGAGCAGTTCTTC; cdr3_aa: CASSQAGGPYNEQFF
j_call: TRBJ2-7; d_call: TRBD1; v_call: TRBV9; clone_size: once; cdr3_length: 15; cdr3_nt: TGTGCCAGCAGCGTAACTGGGACAGGGGGCTCCGAGCAGTACTTC; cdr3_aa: CASSVTGTGGSEQYF
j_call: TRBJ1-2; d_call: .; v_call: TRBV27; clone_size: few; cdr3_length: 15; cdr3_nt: TGTGCCAGCAGTTTAGGGGGACAAACCCCCGTTCGCTACACCTTC; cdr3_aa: CASSLGGQTPVRYTF
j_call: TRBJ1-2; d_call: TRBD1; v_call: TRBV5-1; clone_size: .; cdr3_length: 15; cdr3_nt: TGCGCCAGCAGCCGAGGGACAGTGACCAACTATGGCTACACCTTC; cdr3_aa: CASSRGTVTNYGYTF
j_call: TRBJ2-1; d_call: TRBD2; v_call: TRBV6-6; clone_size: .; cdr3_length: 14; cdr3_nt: TGTGCCAGCAGTCCGAAGGGACTAGCGCGGGAGCAGTTCTTC; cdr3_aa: CASSPKGLAREQFF
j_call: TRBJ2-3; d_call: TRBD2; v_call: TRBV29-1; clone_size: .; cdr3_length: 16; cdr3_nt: TGCAGCGTATCGGGGTCGGAGCGGGGAGCTACAGATACGCAGTATTTT; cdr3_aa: CSVSGSERGATDTQYF
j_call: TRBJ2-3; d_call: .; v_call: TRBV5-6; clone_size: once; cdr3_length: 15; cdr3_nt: TGTGCCAGCAGCTTCCCTATTTCTAGCACAGATACGCAGTATTTT; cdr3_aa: CASSFPISSTDTQYF
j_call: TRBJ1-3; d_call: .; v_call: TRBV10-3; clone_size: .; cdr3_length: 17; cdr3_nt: TGTGCCATCAGTGCTTTAGGAGGTCTAGACTCTGGAAACACCATATATTTT; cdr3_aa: CAISALGGLDSGNTIYF
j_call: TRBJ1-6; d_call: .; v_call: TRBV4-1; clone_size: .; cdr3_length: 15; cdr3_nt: TGCGCCAGCAGCCATGCGGGCGCCCTTAATTCACCCCTCCACTTT; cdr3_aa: CASSHAGALNSPLHF
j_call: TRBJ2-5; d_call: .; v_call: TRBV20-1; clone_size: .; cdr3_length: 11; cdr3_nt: TGCAGTGCCAAGGGACGCCGGGACTTCAACTTC; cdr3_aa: CSAKGRRDFNF
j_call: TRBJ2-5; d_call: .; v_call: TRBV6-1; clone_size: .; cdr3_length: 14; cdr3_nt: TGTGCCAGCAGTCACCGGGTGGGGGCGGAGACCCAGTACTTC; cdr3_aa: CASSHRVGAETQYF
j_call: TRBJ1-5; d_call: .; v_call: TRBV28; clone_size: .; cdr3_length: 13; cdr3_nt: TGTGCCAGCAGTTTCCCGGGGAATCAGCCCCAGCATTTT; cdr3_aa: CASSFPGNQPQHF
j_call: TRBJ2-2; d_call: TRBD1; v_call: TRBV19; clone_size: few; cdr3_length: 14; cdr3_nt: TGTGCCAGTAAGGGACAGAGGAACACCGGGGAGCTGTTTTTT; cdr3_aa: CASKGQRNTGELFF
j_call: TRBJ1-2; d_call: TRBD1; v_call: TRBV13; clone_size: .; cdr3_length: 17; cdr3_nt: TGTGCCAGCAGCCCTCCCCCATCCGGGACAGGCAACTATGGCTACACCTTC; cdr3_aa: CASSPPPSGTGNYGYTF
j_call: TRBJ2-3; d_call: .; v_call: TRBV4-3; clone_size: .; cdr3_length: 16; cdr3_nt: TGCGCCAGCGCCCAGACAATACAGGGTCCCACAGATACGCAGTATTTT; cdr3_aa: CASAQTIQGPTDTQYF
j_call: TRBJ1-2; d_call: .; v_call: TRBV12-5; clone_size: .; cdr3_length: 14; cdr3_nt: TGTGCTAGTGGTTTCGGAACGGGAAACTATGGCTACACCTTC; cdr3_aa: CASGFGTGNYGYTF
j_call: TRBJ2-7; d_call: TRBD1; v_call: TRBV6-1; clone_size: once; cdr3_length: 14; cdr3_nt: TGTGCCACCGTCCCGGGACAGGGCTCCTACGAGCAGTACTTC; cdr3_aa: CATVPGQGSYEQYF
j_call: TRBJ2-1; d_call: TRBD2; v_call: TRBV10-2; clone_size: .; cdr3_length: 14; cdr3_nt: TGCGCCAGCACCCCGGGACTAAAGAACAATGAGCAGTTCTTC; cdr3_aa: CASTPGLKNNEQFF
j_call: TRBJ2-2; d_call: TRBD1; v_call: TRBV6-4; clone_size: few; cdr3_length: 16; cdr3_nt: TGTGCCAGCAGCCCGGAACAGGGGCTGGACACCGGGGAGCTGTTTTTT; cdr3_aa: CASSPEQGLDTGELFF
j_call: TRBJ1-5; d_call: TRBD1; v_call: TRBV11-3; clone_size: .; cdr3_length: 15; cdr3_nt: TGTGCCAGCAGTTCTTTTACAGGGGAGAATCAGCCCCAGCATTTT; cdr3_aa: CASSSFTGENQPQHF
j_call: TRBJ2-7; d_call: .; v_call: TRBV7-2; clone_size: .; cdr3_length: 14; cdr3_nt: TGTGCCAGCAGCTTTCGGGACACCTCCTACGAGCAGTACTTC; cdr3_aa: CASSFRDTSYEQYF
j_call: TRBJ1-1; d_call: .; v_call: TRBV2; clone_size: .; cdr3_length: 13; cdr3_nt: TGTGCCAGCAGTGATTATTTTTCGACTGAAGCTTTCTTT; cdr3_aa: CASSDYFSTEAFF